This entry lists 8 T cell receptor beta chains sequenced from one sample in a study of cytomegalovirus exposure and HLA in healthy donors. Only in-frame clones appear in the TCRdb table, and some are missing; sequencing was by immunoSEQ multiplex PCR. The table includes about 150,000 clones, approximately 86% detected once. What was sequenced was PBMCs. All receptors derive from a man aged 18 to 29 in good health and CMV-seropositive.

The chain recombines TRBV27 with TRBJ1-1; D possibly corresponds to TRBD1 (5 bases). The CDR3 runs 13 residues. V lost 8 bases and J lost 5, with 15 bases in between. Germline V lookup: CDR1 MNHEY, CDR2 SMNVEV (reference sequence). CDR3 sequence reads: CASWGRFGTEAFF. CDR3 DNA sequence: TGTGCCAGCTGGGGCAGGTTTGGGACTGAAGCTTTCTTT.

This clone is a singleton in its sample. The chain employs TRBV7-2 and TRBJ2-2, with 8 nucleotides matching TRBD2. The CDR3 covers 14 residues. The germline gives CDR1 SGHTA, CDR2 FQGNSA. Unmatched junction bases numbered 3, after V lost 3 bases and J lost 6 bases. The CDR3 DNA reads TGTGCCAGCAGCTTGGGGCGGGAGGCCGGGGAGCTGTTTTTT. This gives the protein CASSLGREAGELFF.

The chain is built from TRBV13 and TRBJ1-1; no clear D gene. The V end was cut by 3 bases, the J end by 0 bases, with 8 bases between. CDR3 length: 14 residues. Germline CDR1 reads PRHDT; CDR2 reads FYEKMQ (reference sequence). The chain's CDR3 is CASSFSGVNTEAFF. CDR3 sequence (DNA): TGTGCCAGCAGCTTTTCCGGTGTGAACACTGAAGCTTTCTTT.

The V call is TRBV5-1, the J call TRBJ2-5; TRBD2 matches 11 bases. The CDR3 is 15 amino acids. CDR1 and CDR2 from the germline V gene are SGHRS and YFSETQ. J lost 3 bases, V lost 4 bases, and 5 bases had no gene match. CDR3 sequence (DNA): TGCGCCAGCAGCCCCCTAGCGGGGGGAAAAGAGACCCAGTACTTC. Protein product: CASSPLAGGKETQYF.

The chain carries TRBV18 and TRBJ2-2, with 8 bases lining up with TRBD2. The CDR3 consists of 14 residues. V was pared by 6 bases and J by 5 bases, with 5 bases of the junction left unmatched. Germline lookup yields CDR1 KGHSH and CDR2 LQKENI. The CDR3 DNA follows: TGTGCCAGCTCGCTAGCGGGTGGAACCGGGGAGCTGTTTTTT. This sequence encodes CASSLAGGTGELFF.

J is TRBJ1-2 and V is TRBV4-3; no reliable D call. The CDR3 runs to 13 residues. V shed 0 bases and J shed 8 bases, with 10 bases lying between them. Per the germline V gene, CDR1 is LGHNA and CDR2 is YSLEER. Here the CDR3 reads CASSQELRGGYTF. The CDR3 nucleotides are TGCGCCAGCAGCCAAGAGTTGCGGGGAGGCTACACCTTC.

The rearrangement uses TRBV19 and TRBJ2-3; 7 bases are shared with TRBD2. Germline V gene sequence: CDR1 LNHDA, CDR2 SQIVND (reference sequence). J was trimmed by 7 bases and V by 5 bases; bases with no gene match: 15. This CDR3 comprises 16 residues. The CDR3 DNA sequence: TGTGCCAGTAGTGACCGACTAGCTTATCCCGACTATACGCAGTATTTT. Amino acids: CASSDRLAYPDYTQYF.

The chain employs TRBV5-1 and TRBJ1-3; D may be TRBD1 (6 bases). The CDR3 runs to 14 residues. Deletions cut 7 bases from V and 4 bases from J, with 15 bases between. Germline assignment: CDR1 SGHRS and CDR2 YFSETQ. The DNA of the CDR3 is TGCGCCAGCGCAAAAGGGGGAACGGGAAACACCATATATTTT. It codes for CASAKGGTGNTIYF.